This TCR beta chain emerged from a study of T cells after yellow fever vaccination. A note on this clonotype: No antigen is known for it.

TCRdb recomputed calls from the 5' RACE reads with MiXCR, one row per CDR3 protein. The sample contains 450,000 to 600,000 distinct CDR3 sequences, roughly 17% of which appear only once. Study-wide points: On re-exposure, the response was weaker but peaked faster, at day 5 versus 15. Primary-vaccination clones mostly resurfaced post-booster (nearly 97% CD4, about 87% CD8). Clonotypes appearing in both CD4 and CD8 compartments existed, and their share was small.

The length of the CDR3 is 14 residues. V gave up 3 bases and J gave up 4 bases; unmatched junction bases: 8. CDR1 is SQVTM, CDR2 ANQGSEA, per germline. This receptor was identified in a man between 18 and 29 years old who received the YFV17D yellow fever vaccine. Sequencing was performed on PBMCs, taken about 5 days after the first yellow fever vaccination. The V and J genes are TRBV29-1 and TRBJ1-2; 7 bases match TRBD1. CDR3 sequence (DNA): TGCAGCGTTGATACCGGGACAGACTTCTATGGCTACACCTTC. It is translated as CSVDTGTDFYGYTF.